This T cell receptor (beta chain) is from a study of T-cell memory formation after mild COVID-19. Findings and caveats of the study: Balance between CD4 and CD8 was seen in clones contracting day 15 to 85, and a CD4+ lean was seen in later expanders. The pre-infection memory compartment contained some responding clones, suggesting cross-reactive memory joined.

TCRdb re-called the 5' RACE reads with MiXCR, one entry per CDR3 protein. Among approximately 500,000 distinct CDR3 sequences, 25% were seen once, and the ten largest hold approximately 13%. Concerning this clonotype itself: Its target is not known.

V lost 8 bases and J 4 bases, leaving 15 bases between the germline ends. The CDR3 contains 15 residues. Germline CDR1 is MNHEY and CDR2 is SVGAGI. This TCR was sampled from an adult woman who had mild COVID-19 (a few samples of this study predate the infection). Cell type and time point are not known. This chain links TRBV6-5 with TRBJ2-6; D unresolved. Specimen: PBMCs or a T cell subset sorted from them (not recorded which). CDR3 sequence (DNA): TGTGCCAGCCGGGTCTCCCTTTTAGGGGCCAACGTCCTGACTTTC. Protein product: CASRVSLLGANVLTF.